This T cell receptor (beta chain) is drawn from a study of patients and donors after allogeneic stem cell transplantation. The CDR3 runs to 15 residues. V lost 6 bases, J lost 3 bases, and 7 bases stayed unmatched. This clonotype was counted ten times or more. TCRdb called the RT-PCR reads again in MiXCR, with one record for every CDR3 protein. Of roughly 880,000 distinct CDR3 sequences listed, roughly 18% are singletons. Sequencing was carried out using blood, either unsorted or a sorted T cell fraction (not recorded which). The receptor's source is a human donor who was either an allogeneic HSCT recipient or a stem cell or donor lymphocyte infusion donor (not recorded which). It is not recorded whose cells these are; they may come from a transplant donor. The chain employs TRBV12-3 or TRBV12-4 and TRBJ2-2; TRBD1 aligns across 7 bases. The CDR3 loop reads CASSHRTGYTGELFF. The CDR3 nucleotides are TGTGCCAGCAGCCACCGGACAGGATACACCGGGGAGCTGTTTTTT.